The 20 T cell receptor beta chains below were found in one sample sequenced in a study of T cell repertoires in aging, cancer and after chemotherapy. Multiplex touch-down PCR with TRB-A/B primers amplified rearranged V-D-J TRB sequences. TCRdb reanalysed the multiplex PCR reads using MiXCR and keeps one entry per CDR3 protein. This table holds several thousand distinct CDR3 sequences, approximately 30% found once. The template was genomic DNA from peripheral blood, not RNA. Sequencing input: blood. All receptors derive from a human donor with a blood cancer. The donor label of this sample is uncertain.

This clonotype was observed a handful of times. The chain links TRBV24-1 to TRBJ2-1; no firm D call. There are 11 residues in the CDR3. Germline V lookup: CDR1 KGHDR, CDR2 SFDVKD. V was cut by 4 bases and J by 4 bases, with 1 base left in between. The CDR3 loop is CATSEYNEQFF. DNA of the CDR3: TGTGCCACCAGTGAGTACAATGAGCAGTTCTTC.

The V call is TRBV7-9, the J call TRBJ1-3, with a tentative D call TRBD1 (5 bases). Germline V gives CDR1 SEHNR, CDR2 FQNEAQ (reference sequence). The germline V and J ends were trimmed by 0 bases and 4 bases, with 10 bases remaining between them. The CDR3 totals 15 residues. The CDR3 protein is CASSLAGWGGNTIYF. The CDR3 coding sequence is TGTGCCAGCAGCTTAGCGGGATGGGGCGGAAACACCATATATTTT.

This chain joins TRBV11-2 and TRBJ1-2; no clear D. Germline-derived CDR1 and CDR2 are SGHAT and FQNNGV. The CDR3 runs 13 residues. The V gene lost 2 bases and the J gene lost 5 bases, with 9 bases spanning the gap. The DNA of the CDR3 is TGTGCCAGCAGCTTAAACACCCGGTATGGCTACACCTTC. Its protein product is CASSLNTRYGYTF.

There are a few counts of this clonotype. The genes are TRBV5-6 and TRBJ2-7; D not resolved. The CDR3 runs to 14 residues. V lost 1 base and J lost 5, with 13 bases in between. CDR1 and CDR2 from the germline V gene are SGHDT and YYEEEE. CDR3 sequence reads: CASSLRSSLNEQYF. As DNA, the CDR3 is TGTGCCAGCAGCTTGAGGAGTAGCCTGAACGAGCAGTACTTC.

The CDR3 nucleotides read TGTGCCATCAGTGAGGCCTATCCGAAGACCTACGAGCAGTACTTC. Translation: CAISEAYPKTYEQYF. The chain combines TRBV10-3 with TRBJ2-7; D not resolved. The CDR3 is 15 amino acids. V was clipped by 2 bases and J by 2 bases, with 13 bases between them. CDR1 is ENHRY, CDR2 SYGVKD, per germline.

This clonotype was counted between two and nine times. The chain joins TRBV11-2 to TRBJ2-3; D remains unclear. Trimming removed 8 bases from V and 1 base from J, with 13 bases in between. Germline V gene lookup returns CDR1 SGHAT and CDR2 FQNNGV. The CDR3 runs to 14 residues. The CDR3 protein is CASLPGPGTDTQYF. The CDR3 nucleotides are TGTGCCAGCCTGCCGGGTCCAGGCACAGATACGCAGTATTTT.

The chain employs TRBV15 and TRBJ1-1; D perhaps matches TRBD1 (6 bases). The CDR3 extends over 16 amino acids. From germline, CDR1 is LNHNV and CDR2 YYDKDF (reference sequence). V lost 2 bases to trimming and J lost 0 bases, with 13 bases between them. The CDR3 loop is CATSRQGRLVNTEAFF. CDR3 bases: TGTGCCACCAGCAGACAGGGGAGGCTGGTGAACACTGAAGCTTTCTTT.

By sample share, this clonotype is medium-sized. This rearrangement joins TRBV20-1 to TRBJ1-2, with 10 bases aligning to TRBD1. J gave up 5 bases and V 3 bases, and 12 bases lay outside the gene matches. CDR1 is DFQATT, CDR2 SNEGSKA, per germline (reference sequence). The length of the CDR3 is 16 residues. DNA for the CDR3: TGCAGTGCTAGGGCCCTGACAGGGGGCTCTGAGTATGGCTACACCTTC. Its translation: CSARALTGGSEYGYTF.

V usage is TRBV6-6 and J usage is TRBJ2-3, with unresolved D. The CDR3 is 13 residues long. Germline CDR1 is MNHNY and CDR2 is SVGAGI (reference sequence). V was shortened by 2 bases and J by 3 bases, with 6 bases between the two germline ends. The CDR3: CASSYRETDTQYF. The CDR3, as DNA: TGTGCCAGCAGTTACAGGGAAACAGATACGCAGTATTTT.

This clonotype was counted once. This could be a read error, since a much larger clone is one nucleotide away. V and J are TRBV19 and TRBJ1-4; tentative D call: TRBD1 (5 bases). The germline V gene encodes CDR1 LNHDA and CDR2 SQIVND (reference sequence). CDR3 length: 13 residues. Here the CDR3 DNA reads TGTACCAGTAGTGTACAGGAGAATGAAAAACTGTTTTTT. It translates to CTSSVQENEKLFF.

The DNA for the CDR3 is TGTGCCAGCACGGGACCAGAGGTGGGGCAGGAGACCCAGTACTTC. This sequence encodes CASTGPEVGQETQYF. This chain links TRBV7-6 with TRBJ2-5, with D perhaps TRBD1 or TRBD2 (5 bases each). Germline V gene sequence: CDR1 SGHVS, CDR2 FNYEAQ. This CDR3 contains 15 residues. The V and J ends lost 7 bases and 5 bases respectively, with 20 bases between them.

In this sample, this clonotype is medium-sized. This chain connects TRBV6-5 to TRBJ1-2; D is uncertain. The V gene lost 10 bases and the J gene lost 4 bases, with 22 bases spanning the gap. Germline loops: CDR1 MNHEY, CDR2 SVGAGI. The CDR3 sequence is 15 residues long. CDR3: CATYLPTDRGYGYTF. CDR3 DNA: TGTGCCACCTACCTTCCCACAGATCGGGGCTATGGCTACACCTTC.

Note on this clonotype: An end of the junction does not agree with germline; a read error may underlie this. This rearrangement joins TRBV15 to TRBJ1-5; D gene unclear. CDR1 and CDR2 from the germline V gene are LNHNV and YYDKDF (reference sequence). The CDR3 extends over 14 amino acids. The CDR3 DNA reads as TGTGCCATCAGCAGAGACCCCAGTCCGCAGCACCAGCATTTT. Its translation: CAISRDPSPQHQHF.

Relative to its sample, this clonotype is medium-sized. CDR3 nucleotide sequence: TGTGCCAGCAGTTACGGCGGGAACTACAATGAGCAGTTCTTC. As protein: CASSYGGNYNEQFF. The chain links TRBV6-5 to TRBJ2-1, with D perhaps matching TRBD2 (6 bases). The germline V and J ends were trimmed by 2 bases and 3 bases, with 8 bases remaining between them. The length of the CDR3 is 14 residues. Germline CDR1 MNHEY, CDR2 SVGAGI.

The chain couples TRBV7-2 to TRBJ2-7; 10 bases map to TRBD1. This CDR3 is 17 amino acids long. From germline, CDR1 is SGHTA and CDR2 FQGNSA. V was clipped by 3 bases and J by 2 bases; unmatched bases: 10. The CDR3 sequence is CASSFPRTGGDPYEQYF. Written as DNA, the CDR3 is TGTGCCAGCAGCTTTCCCCGGACAGGGGGAGACCCCTACGAGCAGTACTTC.

The V and J genes are TRBV12-3 or TRBV12-4 and TRBJ2-7, with D possibly matching TRBD1 (6 bases). With 3 bases removed from V and 6 bases from J, the gap between germline ends came to 12 bases. The CDR3 runs 13 residues. CDR3 amino acids: CASSFATGSEQYF. The DNA of the CDR3 is TGTGCCAGCAGTTTCGCCACAGGGTCCGAGCAGTACTTC.

To note about this clonotype: The junction departs from the called germline gene at one end, perhaps through a read error. J is TRBJ1-5 and V is TRBV19; the match to TRBD1 covers 9 bases. Germline values: CDR1 LNHDA, CDR2 SQIVND (reference sequence). The CDR3 spans 15 residues. The CDR3: CASGISGTGSQPQHF. Written as DNA, the CDR3 is TGTGCCAGTGGTATCTCCGGGACAGGGAGCCAGCCCCAGCATTTT.

The V and J genes are TRBV5-6 and TRBJ1-2; D unclear. CDR3 size: 14 residues. Trimming left V 0 bases short and J 1 base short, with 7 bases between. Germline V lookup: CDR1 SGHDT, CDR2 YYEEEE. CDR3 protein: CASSLGSYNYGYTF. The CDR3 nucleotides read TGTGCCAGCAGCTTGGGGTCCTATAACTATGGCTACACCTTC.

This clonotype was counted only a few times. V and J are TRBV10-3 and TRBJ1-1; maybe TRBD1 (5 bases). V lost 4 bases to trimming and J lost 0 bases, with 9 bases between them. This CDR3 is 14 amino acids long. Per germline, CDR1 ENHRY and CDR2 SYGVKD. In DNA form, the CDR3 reads TGTGCCATCAGTGGGGGCAGTCTGAACACTGAAGCTTTCTTT. Its protein product is CAISGGSLNTEAFF.

The chain uses TRBV5-1 and TRBJ2-2; 7 positions match TRBD1. CDR1 is SGHRS, CDR2 YFSETQ, per germline. V shed 4 bases and J 6 bases; nucleotides not matched to a gene: 12. The length of the CDR3 is 16 residues. CDR3 in amino acids: CASSARGGTGAGELFF. The CDR3, as DNA: TGCGCCAGCAGCGCCCGAGGGGGTACAGGGGCCGGGGAGCTGTTTTTT.